The rows below give T cell receptor beta chains drawn from one sample of a study of T cells in localized non-small cell lung cancer. Measured with immunoSEQ multiplex PCR; TCRdb has only the in-frame clones, and not every one. The sample yields some 40,000 clones, approximately 92% seen once. Sequenced material: peripheral blood, taken before any cancer treatment. These receptors were collected from an older female donor with stage I lung adenocarcinoma. The CDR3 runs from the conserved cysteine through the conserved F or W. A D gene is named only where the DNA matches it firmly. Rows may omit the clone size; those that give it use once, few, many or a size class.

v_gene,d_gene,j_gene,abundance,CDR3aa,CDR3nt
TRBV9,TRBD2,TRBJ2-7,once,CASSVVIAGGLDEQYF,TGTGCCAGCAGCGTAGTGATAGCGGGGGGCCTCGACGAGCAGTACTTC
TRBV2,-,TRBJ2-5,-,CAGRYQETQYF,TGTGCCGGGCGATACCAAGAGACCCAGTACTTC
TRBV7-7,TRBD2,TRBJ2-1,-,CASSRGLAGGRGNEQFF,TGTGCCAGCAGCCGTGGACTAGCGGGGGGCCGCGGCAATGAGCAGTTCTTC
TRBV5-1,TRBD1,TRBJ2-4,once,CASSWTGGPDIQYF,TGCGCCAGCAGCTGGACAGGGGGACCGGACATTCAGTACTTC
TRBV2,TRBD1,TRBJ2-2,-,CARSGTGSAGELFF,TGTGCCAGATCCGGGACAGGATCAGCTGGGGAGCTGTTTTTT
TRBV28,TRBD1,TRBJ1-5,-,CASSLTGGVQPQHF,TGTGCCAGCAGTTTAACAGGGGGCGTTCAGCCCCAGCATTTT
TRBV21-1,-,TRBJ2-3,-,CASSIADRVTDTQYF,TGTGCCAGCAGCATCGCCGACAGGGTCACAGATACGCAGTATTTT
TRBV10-3,-,TRBJ2-3,-,CAISPGLGDTQYF,TGTGCCATCAGTCCCGGACTTGGGGATACGCAGTATTTT
TRBV7-8,-,TRBJ1-4,-,CASSYGGYADEKLFF,TGTGCCAGCAGCTACGGGGGTTACGCCGATGAAAAACTGTTTTTT
TRBV11-2,-,TRBJ1-1,-,CASSLGSAGASRNTEAFF,TGTGCCAGCAGCTTAGGGTCCGCAGGGGCCTCACGGAACACTGAAGCTTTCTTT
TRBV28,-,TRBJ1-2,-,CASSPSTYGYTF,TGTGCCAGCAGTCCATCGACCTATGGCTACACCTTC
TRBV7-2,TRBD2,TRBJ2-7,-,CASSGSGGPNYEQYF,TGTGCCAGCAGCGGTAGCGGGGGGCCGAACTACGAGCAGTACTTC
TRBV6-6,-,TRBJ1-4,-,CASSFRQEKLFF,TGTGCCAGCAGTTTTAGACAGGAAAAACTGTTTTTT
TRBV7-8,-,TRBJ2-4,-,CASSLDNRAEDIQYF,TGTGCCAGCAGCTTAGACAACAGGGCTGAGGACATTCAGTACTTC
TRBV5-1,-,TRBJ2-1,-,CASSSPGAYNEQFF,TGCGCCAGCAGCTCCCCTGGTGCATACAATGAGCAGTTCTTC
TRBV7-3,TRBD2,TRBJ2-3,-,CASSSHSGGGSDTQYF,TGTGCCAGCAGCTCCCACTCGGGAGGAGGGTCAGATACGCAGTATTTT
TRBV18,-,TRBJ2-2,-,CASSAPGNTGELFF,TGTGCCAGCTCAGCTCCGGGGAACACCGGGGAGCTGTTTTTT
TRBV7-2,-,TRBJ1-4,-,CASSYIEGATNEKLFF,TGTGCCAGCAGTTACATAGAGGGGGCAACTAATGAAAAACTGTTTTTT
TRBV7-9,-,TRBJ2-5,few,CASSQGGIQETQYF,TGTGCCAGCAGTCAGGGGGGGATCCAAGAGACCCAGTACTTC
TRBV28,-,TRBJ1-6,-,CASSRTILGDSPLHF,TGTGCCAGCAGCCGAACTATCCTGGGTGATTCACCCCTCCACTTT
TRBV7-9,TRBD1,TRBJ1-5,-,CASRGSGGHQPQHF,TGTGCCAGCAGAGGATCAGGGGGCCATCAGCCCCAGCATTTT
TRBV5-6,-,TRBJ1-4,once,CASSLWALVNEKLFF,TGTGCCAGCAGCTTGTGGGCTCTAGTTAATGAAAAACTGTTTTTT
TRBV4-2,-,TRBJ1-4,-,CASSQRGQGGEKLFF,TGTGCCAGCAGCCAACGGGGGCAGGGTGGAGAAAAACTGTTTTTT
TRBV7-3,-,TRBJ1-6,-,CASSLGGGNNSPLHF,TGTGCCAGCAGCTTAGGAGGGGGTAATAATTCACCCCTCCACTTT